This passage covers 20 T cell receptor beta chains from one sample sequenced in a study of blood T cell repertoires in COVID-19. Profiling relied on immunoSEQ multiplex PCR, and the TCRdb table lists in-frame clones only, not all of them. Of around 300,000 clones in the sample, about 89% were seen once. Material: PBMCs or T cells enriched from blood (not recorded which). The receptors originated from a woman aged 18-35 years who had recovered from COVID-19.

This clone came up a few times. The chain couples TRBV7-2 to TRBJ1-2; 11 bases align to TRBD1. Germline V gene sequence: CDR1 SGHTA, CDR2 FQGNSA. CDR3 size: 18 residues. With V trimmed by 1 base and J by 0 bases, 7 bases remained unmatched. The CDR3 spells CASSLGRDRGSSNYGYTF. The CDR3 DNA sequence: TGTGCCAGCAGCTTAGGGAGGGACAGGGGGTCTTCTAACTATGGCTACACCTTC.

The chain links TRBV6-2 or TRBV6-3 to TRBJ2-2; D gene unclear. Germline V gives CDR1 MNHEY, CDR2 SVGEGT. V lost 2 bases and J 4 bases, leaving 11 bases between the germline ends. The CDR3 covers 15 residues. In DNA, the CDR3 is TGTGCCAGCAGTTACCCGTCGGGTGGCACCGGGGAGCTGTTTTTT. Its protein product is CASSYPSGGTGELFF.

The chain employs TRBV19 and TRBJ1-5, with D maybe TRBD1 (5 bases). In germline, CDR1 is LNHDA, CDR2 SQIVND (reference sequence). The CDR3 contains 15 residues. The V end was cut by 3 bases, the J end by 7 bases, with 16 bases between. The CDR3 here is CASSIGRGWVQPQHF. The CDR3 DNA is TGTGCCAGTAGTATTGGTCGGGGGTGGGTGCAGCCCCAGCATTTT.

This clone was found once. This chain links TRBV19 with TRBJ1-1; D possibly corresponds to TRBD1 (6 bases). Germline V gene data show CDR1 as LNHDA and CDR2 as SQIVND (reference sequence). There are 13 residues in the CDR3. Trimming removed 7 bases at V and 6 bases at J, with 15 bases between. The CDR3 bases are TGTGCCAGTAAGAACGGTCAGGGGTCTGAAGCTTTCTTT. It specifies CASKNGQGSEAFF.

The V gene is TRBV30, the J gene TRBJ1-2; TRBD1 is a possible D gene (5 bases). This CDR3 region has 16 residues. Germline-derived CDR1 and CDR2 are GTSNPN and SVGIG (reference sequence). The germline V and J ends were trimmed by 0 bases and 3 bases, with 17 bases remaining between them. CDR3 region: CAWSVLLRGADYGYTF. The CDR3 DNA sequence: TGTGCCTGGAGTGTACTCTTGCGGGGCGCCGACTATGGCTACACCTTC.

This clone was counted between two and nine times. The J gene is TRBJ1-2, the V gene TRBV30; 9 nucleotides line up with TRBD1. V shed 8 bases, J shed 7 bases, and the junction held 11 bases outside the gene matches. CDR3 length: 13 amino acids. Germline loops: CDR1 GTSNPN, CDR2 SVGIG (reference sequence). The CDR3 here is CAQLSGTGLGYTF. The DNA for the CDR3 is TGTGCCCAACTGAGCGGGACAGGGCTTGGCTACACCTTC.

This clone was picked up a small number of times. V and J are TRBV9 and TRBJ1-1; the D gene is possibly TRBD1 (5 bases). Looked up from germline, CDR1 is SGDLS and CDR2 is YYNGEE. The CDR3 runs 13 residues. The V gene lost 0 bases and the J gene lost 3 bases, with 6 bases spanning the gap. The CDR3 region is CASSVEQDTEAFF. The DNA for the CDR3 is TGTGCCAGCAGCGTAGAACAGGACACTGAAGCTTTCTTT.

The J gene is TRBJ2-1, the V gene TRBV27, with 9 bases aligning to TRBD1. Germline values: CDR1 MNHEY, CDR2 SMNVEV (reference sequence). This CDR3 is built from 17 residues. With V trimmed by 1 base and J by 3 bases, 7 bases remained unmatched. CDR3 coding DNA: TGTGCCAGCAGTTTATTGGGACAGGGTAGTGTCTACAATGAGCAGTTCTTC. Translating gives CASSLLGQGSVYNEQFF.

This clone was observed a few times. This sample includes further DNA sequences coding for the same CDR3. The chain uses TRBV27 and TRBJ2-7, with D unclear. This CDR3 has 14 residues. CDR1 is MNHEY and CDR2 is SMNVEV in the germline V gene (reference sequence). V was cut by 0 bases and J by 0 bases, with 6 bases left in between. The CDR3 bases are TGTGCCAGCAGTTTATCCGGTGGCTCCTACGAGCAGTACTTC. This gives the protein CASSLSGGSYEQYF.

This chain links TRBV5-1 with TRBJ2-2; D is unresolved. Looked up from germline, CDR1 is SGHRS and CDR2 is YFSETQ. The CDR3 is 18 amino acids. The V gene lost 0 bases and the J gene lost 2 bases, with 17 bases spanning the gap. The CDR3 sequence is CASSLGLIGGRNTGELFF. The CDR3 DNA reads TGCGCCAGCAGCTTGGGGTTGATCGGTGGGCGAAACACCGGGGAGCTGTTTTTT.

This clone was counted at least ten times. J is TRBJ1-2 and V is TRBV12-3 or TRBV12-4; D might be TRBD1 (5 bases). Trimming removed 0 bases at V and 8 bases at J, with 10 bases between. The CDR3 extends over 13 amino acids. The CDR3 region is CASSLAPGQGYTF. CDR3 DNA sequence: TGTGCCAGCAGTTTAGCGCCAGGGCAGGGCTACACCTTC.

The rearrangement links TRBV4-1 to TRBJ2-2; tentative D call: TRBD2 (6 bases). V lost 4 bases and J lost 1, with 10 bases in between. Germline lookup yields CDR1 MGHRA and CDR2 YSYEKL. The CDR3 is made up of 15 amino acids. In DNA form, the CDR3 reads TGCGCCAGCAGCCTGTATAGCGGGAACACCGGGGAGCTGTTTTTT. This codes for CASSLYSGNTGELFF.

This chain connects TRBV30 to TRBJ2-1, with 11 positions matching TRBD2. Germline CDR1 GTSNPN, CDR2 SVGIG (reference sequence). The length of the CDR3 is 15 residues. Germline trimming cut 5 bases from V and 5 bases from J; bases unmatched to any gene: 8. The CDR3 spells CAWARLAGTNNEQFF. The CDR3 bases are TGTGCCTGGGCGCGACTAGCGGGGACCAACAATGAGCAGTTCTTC.

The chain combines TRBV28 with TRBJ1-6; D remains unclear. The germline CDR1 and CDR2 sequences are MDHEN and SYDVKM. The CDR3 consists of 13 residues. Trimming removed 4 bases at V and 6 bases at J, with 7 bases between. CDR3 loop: CASSSRFNSPLHF. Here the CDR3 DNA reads TGTGCCAGCAGTTCCAGATTTAATTCACCCCTCCACTTT. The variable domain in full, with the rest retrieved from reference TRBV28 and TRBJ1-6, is DVKVTQSSRYLVKRTGEKVFLECVQDMDHENMFWYRQDPGLGLRLIYFSYDVKMKEKGDIPEGYSVSREKKERFSLILESASTNQTSMYLCASSSRFNSPLHFGNGTRLTVT.

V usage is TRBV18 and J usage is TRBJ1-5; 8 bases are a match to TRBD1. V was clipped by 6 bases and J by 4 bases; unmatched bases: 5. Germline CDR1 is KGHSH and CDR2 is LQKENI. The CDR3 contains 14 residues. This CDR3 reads CASSLQGENQPQHF. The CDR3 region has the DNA TGTGCCAGCTCGCTACAGGGGGAGAATCAGCCCCAGCATTTT.

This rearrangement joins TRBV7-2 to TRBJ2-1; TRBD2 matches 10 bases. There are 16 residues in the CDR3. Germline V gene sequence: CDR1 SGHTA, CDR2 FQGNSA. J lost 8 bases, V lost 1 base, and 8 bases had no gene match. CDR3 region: CASSLEAASGSHEQFF. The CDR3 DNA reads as TGTGCCAGCAGCTTAGAGGCGGCTAGCGGGAGCCATGAGCAGTTCTTC.

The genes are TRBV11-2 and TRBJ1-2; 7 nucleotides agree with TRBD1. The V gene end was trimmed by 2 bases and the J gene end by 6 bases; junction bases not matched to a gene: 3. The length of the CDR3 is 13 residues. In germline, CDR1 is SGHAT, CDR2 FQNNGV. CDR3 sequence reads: CASSLRGRDGYTF. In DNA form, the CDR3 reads TGTGCCAGCAGCTTAAGGGGGCGGGATGGCTACACCTTC.

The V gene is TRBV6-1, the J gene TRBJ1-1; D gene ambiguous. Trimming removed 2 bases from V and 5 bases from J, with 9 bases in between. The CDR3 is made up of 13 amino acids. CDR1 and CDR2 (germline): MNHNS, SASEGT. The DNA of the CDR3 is TGTGCCAGCAGTGAACTCCGGTCGACTGAAGCTTTCTTT. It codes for CASSELRSTEAFF.

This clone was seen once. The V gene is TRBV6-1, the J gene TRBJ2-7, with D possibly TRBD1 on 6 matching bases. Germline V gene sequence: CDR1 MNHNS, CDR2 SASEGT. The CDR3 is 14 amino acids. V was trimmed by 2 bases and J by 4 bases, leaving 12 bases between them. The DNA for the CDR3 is TGTGCCAGCAGTGAAATCAGACAGGTATACGAGCAGTACTTC. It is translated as CASSEIRQVYEQYF.

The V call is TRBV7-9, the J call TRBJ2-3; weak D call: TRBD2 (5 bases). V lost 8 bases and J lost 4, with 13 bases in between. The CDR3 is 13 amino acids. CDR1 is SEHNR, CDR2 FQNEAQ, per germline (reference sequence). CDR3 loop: CASGNSVPDTQYF. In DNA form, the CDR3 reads TGTGCCAGCGGCAATAGCGTCCCAGATACGCAGTATTTT.